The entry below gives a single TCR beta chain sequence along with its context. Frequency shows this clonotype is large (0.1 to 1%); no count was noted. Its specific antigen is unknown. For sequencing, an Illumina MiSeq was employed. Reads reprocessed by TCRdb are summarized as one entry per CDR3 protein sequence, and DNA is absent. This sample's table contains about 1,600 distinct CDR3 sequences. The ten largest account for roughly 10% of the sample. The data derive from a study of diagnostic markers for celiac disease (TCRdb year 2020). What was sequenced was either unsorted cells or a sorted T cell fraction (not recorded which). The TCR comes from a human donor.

CDR3 loop: CASSLSKDVSSNQPQHF. The chain employs TRBV12-3 or TRBV12-4 and TRBJ1-5. Measured from the cysteine to the phenylalanine, the CDR3 is 17 residues long. DNA is not on record.